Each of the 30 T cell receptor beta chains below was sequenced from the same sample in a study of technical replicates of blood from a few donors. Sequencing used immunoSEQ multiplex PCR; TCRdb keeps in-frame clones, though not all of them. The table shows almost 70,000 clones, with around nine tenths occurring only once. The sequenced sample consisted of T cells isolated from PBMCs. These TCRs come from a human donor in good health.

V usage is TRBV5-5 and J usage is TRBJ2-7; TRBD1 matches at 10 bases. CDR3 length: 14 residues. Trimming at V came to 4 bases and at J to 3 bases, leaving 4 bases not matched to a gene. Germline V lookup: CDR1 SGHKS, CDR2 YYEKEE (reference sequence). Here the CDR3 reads CASSPWTGGYEQYF. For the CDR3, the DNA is TGTGCCAGCAGCCCATGGACAGGGGGCTACGAGCAGTACTTC.

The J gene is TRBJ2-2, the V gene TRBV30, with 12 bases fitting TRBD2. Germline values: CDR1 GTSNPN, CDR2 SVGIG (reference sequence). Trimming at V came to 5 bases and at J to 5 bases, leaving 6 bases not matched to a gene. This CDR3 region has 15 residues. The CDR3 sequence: CAWRPGLAGTGELFF. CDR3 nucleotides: TGTGCCTGGCGCCCGGGACTAGCGGGTACCGGGGAGCTGTTTTTT. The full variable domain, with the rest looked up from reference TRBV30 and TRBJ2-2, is SQTIHQWPATLVQPVGSPLSLECTVEGTSNPNLYWYRQAAGRGLQLLFYSVGIGQISSEVPQNLSASRPQDRQFILSSKKLLLSDSGFYLCAWRPGLAGTGELFFGEGSRLTVL.

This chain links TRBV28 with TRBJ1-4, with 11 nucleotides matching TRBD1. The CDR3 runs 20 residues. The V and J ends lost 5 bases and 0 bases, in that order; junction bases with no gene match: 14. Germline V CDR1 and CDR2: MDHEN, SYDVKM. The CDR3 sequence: CASSLTLDRGRVTTNEKLFF. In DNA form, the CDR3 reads TGTGCCAGCAGTCTCACCCTGGACAGGGGGCGTGTGACAACTAATGAAAAACTGTTTTTT. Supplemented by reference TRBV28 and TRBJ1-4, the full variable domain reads DVKVTQSSRYLVKRTGEKVFLECVQDMDHENMFWYRQDPGLGLRLIYFSYDVKMKEKGDIPEGYSVSREKKERFSLILESASTNQTSMYLCASSLTLDRGRVTTNEKLFFGSGTQLSVL.

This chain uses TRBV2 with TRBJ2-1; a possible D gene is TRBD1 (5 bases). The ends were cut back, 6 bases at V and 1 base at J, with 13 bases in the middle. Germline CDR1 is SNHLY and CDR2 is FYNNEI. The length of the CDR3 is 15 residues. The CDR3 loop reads CASRDRQLSYNEQFF. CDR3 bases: TGTGCCAGCAGAGACAGACAGTTGTCCTACAATGAGCAGTTCTTC.

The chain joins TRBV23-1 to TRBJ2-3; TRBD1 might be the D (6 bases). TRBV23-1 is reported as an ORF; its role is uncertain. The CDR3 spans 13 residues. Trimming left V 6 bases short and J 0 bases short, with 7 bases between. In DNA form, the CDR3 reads TGCGCCAGCAGGGACAGTAGCACAGATACGCAGTATTTT. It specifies CASRDSSTDTQYF.

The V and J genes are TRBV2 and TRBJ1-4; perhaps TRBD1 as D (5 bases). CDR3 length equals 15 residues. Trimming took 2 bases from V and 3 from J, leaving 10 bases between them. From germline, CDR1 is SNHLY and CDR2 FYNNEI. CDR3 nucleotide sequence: TGTGCCAGCAGTGAAAGGGGTCAGCCTAATGAAAAACTGTTTTTT. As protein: CASSERGQPNEKLFF.

The CDR3 DNA reads as TGTGCCAGCAGTTCCAGACTAGCGGGCCTCGCCAATGAGCAGTTCTTC. This encodes CASSSRLAGLANEQFF. The V call is TRBV6-5, the J call TRBJ2-1, with 10 bases aligning to TRBD2. The CDR3 runs to 16 residues. V trimming: 4 bases; J trimming: 6 bases; junction bases outside the gene matches: 9. Germline CDR1 is MNHEY and CDR2 is SVGAGI.

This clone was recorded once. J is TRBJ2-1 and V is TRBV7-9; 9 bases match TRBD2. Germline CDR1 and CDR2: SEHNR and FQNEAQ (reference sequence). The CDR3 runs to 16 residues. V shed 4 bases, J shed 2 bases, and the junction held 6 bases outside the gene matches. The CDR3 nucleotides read TGTGCCAGCAGCTCCTCGGCGGGAGGGGCCTACAATGAGCAGTTCTTC. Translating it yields CASSSSAGGAYNEQFF.

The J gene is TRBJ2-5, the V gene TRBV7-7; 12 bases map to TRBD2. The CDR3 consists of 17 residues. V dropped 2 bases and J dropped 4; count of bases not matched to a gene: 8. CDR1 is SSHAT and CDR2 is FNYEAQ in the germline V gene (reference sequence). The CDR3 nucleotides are TGTGCCAGCAGCTTATATGGCCCGACTAGCGGGAGAGAGACCCAGTACTTC. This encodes CASSLYGPTSGRETQYF.

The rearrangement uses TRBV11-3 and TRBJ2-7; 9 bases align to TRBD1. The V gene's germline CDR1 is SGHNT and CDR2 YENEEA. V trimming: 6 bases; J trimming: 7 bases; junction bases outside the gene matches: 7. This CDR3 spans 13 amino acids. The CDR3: CASRWTGAEEQYF. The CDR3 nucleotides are TGTGCCAGCAGATGGACAGGGGCGGAGGAGCAGTACTTC.

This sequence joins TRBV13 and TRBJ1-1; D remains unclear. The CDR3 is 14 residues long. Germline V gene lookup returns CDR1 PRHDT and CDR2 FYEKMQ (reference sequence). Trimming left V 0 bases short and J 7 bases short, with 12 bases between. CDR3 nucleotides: TGTGCCAGCAGCTTAGGGGTCAGGATGGTTGAAGCTTTCTTT. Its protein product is CASSLGVRMVEAFF. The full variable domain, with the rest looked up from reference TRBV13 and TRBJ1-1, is AAGVIQSPRHLIKEKRETATLKCYPIPRHDTVYWYQQGPGQDPQFLISFYEKMQSDKGSIPDRFSAQQFSDYHSELNMSSLELGDSALYFCASSLGVRMVEAFFGQGTRLTVV.

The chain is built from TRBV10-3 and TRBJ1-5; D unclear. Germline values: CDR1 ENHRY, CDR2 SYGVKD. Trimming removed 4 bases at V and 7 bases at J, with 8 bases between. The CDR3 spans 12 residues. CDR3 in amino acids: CAISAGGQPQHF. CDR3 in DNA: TGTGCCATCAGTGCTGGAGGGCAGCCCCAGCATTTT.

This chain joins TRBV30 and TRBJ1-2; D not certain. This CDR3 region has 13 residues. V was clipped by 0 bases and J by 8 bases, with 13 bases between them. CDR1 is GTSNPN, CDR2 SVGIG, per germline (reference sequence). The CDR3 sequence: CAWSVGAGGGYTF. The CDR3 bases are TGTGCCTGGAGTGTAGGCGCCGGCGGCGGCTACACCTTC. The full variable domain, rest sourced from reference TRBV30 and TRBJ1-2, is SQTIHQWPATLVQPVGSPLSLECTVEGTSNPNLYWYRQAAGRGLQLLFYSVGIGQISSEVPQNLSASRPQDRQFILSSKKLLLSDSGFYLCAWSVGAGGGYTFGSGTRLTVV.

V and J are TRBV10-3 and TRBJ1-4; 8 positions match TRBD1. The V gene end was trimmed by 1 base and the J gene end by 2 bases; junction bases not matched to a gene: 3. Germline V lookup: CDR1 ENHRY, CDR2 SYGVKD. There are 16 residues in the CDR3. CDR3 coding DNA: TGTGCCATCAGTGAGTTGGCAGGGGGCACTAATGAAAAACTGTTTTTT. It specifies CAISELAGGTNEKLFF.

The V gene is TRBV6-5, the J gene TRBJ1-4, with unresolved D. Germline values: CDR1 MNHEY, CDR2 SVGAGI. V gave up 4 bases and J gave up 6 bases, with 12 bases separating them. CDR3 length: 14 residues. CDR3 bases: TGTGCCAGCAGTTCAAGACTCTCCTATGAAAAACTGTTTTTT. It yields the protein CASSSRLSYEKLFF.

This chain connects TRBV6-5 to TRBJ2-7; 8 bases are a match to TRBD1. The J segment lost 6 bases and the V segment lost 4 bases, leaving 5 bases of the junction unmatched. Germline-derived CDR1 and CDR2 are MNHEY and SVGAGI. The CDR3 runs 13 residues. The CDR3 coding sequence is TGTGCCAGCAGTTCTCTACAGGGGGGCGAGCAGTACTTC. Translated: CASSSLQGGEQYF.

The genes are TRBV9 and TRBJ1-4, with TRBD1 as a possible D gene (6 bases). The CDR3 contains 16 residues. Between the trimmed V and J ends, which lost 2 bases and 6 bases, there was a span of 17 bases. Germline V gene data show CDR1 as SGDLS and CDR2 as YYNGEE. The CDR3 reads CASSVGPGRGDEKLFF. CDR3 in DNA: TGTGCCAGCAGCGTGGGACCAGGGAGGGGGGATGAAAAACTGTTTTTT.

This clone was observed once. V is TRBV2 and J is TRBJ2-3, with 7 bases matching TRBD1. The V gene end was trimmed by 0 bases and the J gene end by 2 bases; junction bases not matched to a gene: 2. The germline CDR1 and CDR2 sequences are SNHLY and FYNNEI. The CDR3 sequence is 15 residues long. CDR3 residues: CASSEADRVTDTQYF. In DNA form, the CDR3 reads TGTGCCAGCAGTGAAGCTGACAGGGTCACAGATACGCAGTATTTT.

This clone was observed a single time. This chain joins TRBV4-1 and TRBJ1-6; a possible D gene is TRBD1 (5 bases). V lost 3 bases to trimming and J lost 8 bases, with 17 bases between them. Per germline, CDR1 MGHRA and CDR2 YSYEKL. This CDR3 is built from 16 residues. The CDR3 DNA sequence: TGCGCCAGCAGCCAGGGAGGGGACTTAGCTGATTCACCCCTCCACTTT. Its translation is CASSQGGDLADSPLHF.

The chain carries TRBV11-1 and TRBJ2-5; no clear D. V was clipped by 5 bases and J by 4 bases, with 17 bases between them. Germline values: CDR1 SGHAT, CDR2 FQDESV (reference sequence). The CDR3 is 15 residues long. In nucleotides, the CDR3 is TGTGCCAGCAGCCAAAGCCCTGGCGGTTCAGAGACCCAGTACTTC. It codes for CASSQSPGGSETQYF.

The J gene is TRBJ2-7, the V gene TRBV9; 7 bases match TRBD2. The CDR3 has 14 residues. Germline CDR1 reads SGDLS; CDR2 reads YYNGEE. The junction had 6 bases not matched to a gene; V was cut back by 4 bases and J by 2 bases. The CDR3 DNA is TGTGCCAGCAGCCCCCGCGGGAGTACCTACGAGCAGTACTTC. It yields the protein CASSPRGSTYEQYF.

In nucleotides, the CDR3 is TGTGCCAGCAGCTTACCGACGAGGGGGCAAGAGACCCAGTACTTC. Residues: CASSLPTRGQETQYF. This sequence joins TRBV11-3 and TRBJ2-5; possibly TRBD1 for D (6 bases). There are 15 residues in the CDR3. The ends were cut back, 2 bases at V and 2 bases at J, with 12 bases in the middle. Germline V lookup: CDR1 SGHNT, CDR2 YENEEA.

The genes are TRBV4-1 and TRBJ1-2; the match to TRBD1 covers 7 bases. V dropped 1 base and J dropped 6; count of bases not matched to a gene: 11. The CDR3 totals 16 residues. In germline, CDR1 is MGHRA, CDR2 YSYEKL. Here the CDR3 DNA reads TGCGCCAGCAGCCAAGGAAGGACGACAGGGCCGGATGGCTACACCTTC. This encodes CASSQGRTTGPDGYTF.

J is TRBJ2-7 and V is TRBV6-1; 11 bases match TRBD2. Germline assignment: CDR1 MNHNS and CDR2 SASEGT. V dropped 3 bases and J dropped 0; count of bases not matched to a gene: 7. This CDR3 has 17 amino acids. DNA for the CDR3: TGTGCCAGCAGTGAGTGGCTAGCGGGAGGAAGCTCCTACGAGCAGTACTTC. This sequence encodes CASSEWLAGGSSYEQYF.

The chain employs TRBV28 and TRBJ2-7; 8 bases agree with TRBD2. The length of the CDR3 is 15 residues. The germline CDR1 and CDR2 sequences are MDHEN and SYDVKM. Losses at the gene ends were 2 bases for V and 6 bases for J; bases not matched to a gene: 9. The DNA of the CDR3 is TGTGCCAGCAGTTTAAGAGCGGGAGTACCGGGCGAGCAGTACTTC. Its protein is CASSLRAGVPGEQYF.

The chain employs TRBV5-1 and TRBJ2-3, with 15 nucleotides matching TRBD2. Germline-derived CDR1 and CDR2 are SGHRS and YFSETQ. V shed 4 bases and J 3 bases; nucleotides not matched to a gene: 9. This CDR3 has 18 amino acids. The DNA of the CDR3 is TGCGCCAGCAGCCCCCGGACTAGCGGGAGGGCCGGGACAGATACGCAGTATTTT. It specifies CASSPRTSGRAGTDTQYF.

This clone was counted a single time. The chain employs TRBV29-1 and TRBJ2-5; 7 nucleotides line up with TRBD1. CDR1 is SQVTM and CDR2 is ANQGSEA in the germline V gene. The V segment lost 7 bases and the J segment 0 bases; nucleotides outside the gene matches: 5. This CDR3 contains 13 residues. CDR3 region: CSALGQNQETQYF. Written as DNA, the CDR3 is TGCAGCGCCCTGGGACAGAACCAAGAGACCCAGTACTTC. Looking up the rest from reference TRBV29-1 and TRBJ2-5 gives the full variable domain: SAVISQKPSRDICQRGTSLTIQCQVDSQVTMMFWYRQQPGQSLTLIATANQGSEATYESGFVIDKFPISRPNLTFSTLTVSNMSPEDSSIYLCSALGQNQETQYFGPGTRLLVL.

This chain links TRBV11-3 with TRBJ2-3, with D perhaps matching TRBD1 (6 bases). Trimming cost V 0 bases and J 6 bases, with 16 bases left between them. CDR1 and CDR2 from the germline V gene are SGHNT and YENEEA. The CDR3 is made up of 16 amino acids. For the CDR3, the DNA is TGTGCCAGCAGCTTAGATCTAGGACAGCCTACGGATACGCAGTATTTT. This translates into CASSLDLGQPTDTQYF.

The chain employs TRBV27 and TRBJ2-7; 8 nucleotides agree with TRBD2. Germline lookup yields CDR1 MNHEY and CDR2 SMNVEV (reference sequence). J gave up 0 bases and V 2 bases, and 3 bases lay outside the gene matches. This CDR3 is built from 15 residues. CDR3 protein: CASSLDGRASYEQYF. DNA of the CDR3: TGTGCCAGCAGTTTAGACGGGAGGGCCTCCTACGAGCAGTACTTC.

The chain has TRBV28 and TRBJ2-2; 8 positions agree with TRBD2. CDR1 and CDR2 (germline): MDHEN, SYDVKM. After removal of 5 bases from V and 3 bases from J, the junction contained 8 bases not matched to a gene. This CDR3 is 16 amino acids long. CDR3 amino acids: CASSQPAGGYTGELFF. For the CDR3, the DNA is TGTGCCAGCAGTCAGCCCGCGGGAGGTTACACCGGGGAGCTGTTTTTT.